These 6 T cell receptor beta chains were sequenced from one sample in a study of blood T cell repertoires in COVID-19. TCRdb's copy holds only in-frame clones and misses some; the assay was immunoSEQ multiplex PCR. The sample has roughly 110,000 clones, almost 85% seen once. Sequenced material: peripheral blood. The receptor set was obtained from a human donor in a cohort sampled during active COVID-19.

The V gene is TRBV19, the J gene TRBJ1-5; 10 bases are a match to TRBD1. This CDR3 spans 16 amino acids. Looked up from germline, CDR1 is LNHDA and CDR2 is SQIVND (reference sequence). Losses at the gene ends were 8 bases for V and 2 bases for J; bases not matched to a gene: 9. In nucleotides, the CDR3 is TGTGCCAGTCGTCCCTCCGGGACAGGGGGCAATCAGCCCCAGCATTTT. It yields the protein CASRPSGTGGNQPQHF.

V is TRBV28 and J is TRBJ2-1, with 7 nucleotides matching TRBD2. Germline CDR1 MDHEN, CDR2 SYDVKM. CDR3 length: 16 amino acids. V was clipped by 4 bases and J by 8 bases; unmatched bases: 14. The CDR3 coding sequence is TGTGCCAGCAGTTCCAACCGGGCGGGAGAGTTACATGAGCAGTTCTTC. Translated, it gives CASSSNRAGELHEQFF.

CDR3 in DNA: TGTGCCAGCAGTTCCCGACTGGCTTTCTTT. It yields the protein CASSSRLAFF. The V and J genes are TRBV27 and TRBJ1-1; D is ambiguous. There are 10 residues in the CDR3. Germline assignment: CDR1 MNHEY and CDR2 SMNVEV (reference sequence). V shed 4 bases and J shed 11 bases, with 8 bases lying between them.

V is TRBV5-1 and J is TRBJ2-2; maybe TRBD1 (5 bases). The V end was cut by 3 bases, the J end by 1 base, with 16 bases between. The CDR3 covers 17 residues. The germline V gene encodes CDR1 SGHRS and CDR2 YFSETQ. The CDR3 DNA is TGCGCCAGCAGCTCCCGGCTATCAGGGAAGAACACCGGGGAGCTGTTTTTT. Translation: CASSSRLSGKNTGELFF. Full variable domain (remainder filled in from reference TRBV5-1 and TRBJ2-2): KAGVTQTPRYLIKTRGQQVTLSCSPISGHRSVSWYQQTPGQGLQFLFEYFSETQRNKGNFPGRFSGRQFSNSRSEMNVSTLELGDSALYLCASSSRLSGKNTGELFFGEGSRLTVL.

This clone was seen a few times. The chain joins TRBV27 to TRBJ1-1; a weak D match, TRBD1 (6 bases). The CDR3 runs to 15 residues. V lost 5 bases and J 4 bases, leaving 17 bases between the germline ends. Germline CDR1 MNHEY, CDR2 SMNVEV (reference sequence). The DNA for the CDR3 is TGTGCCAGCAGTGGGGACAAGCCGGGTCGCACTGAAGCTTTCTTT. Its translation: CASSGDKPGRTEAFF.

CDR3 sequence: CASRQGVTEAFF. CDR3 sequence (DNA): TGTGCCAGCAGACAGGGTGTCACTGAAGCTTTCTTT. This chain links TRBV28 with TRBJ1-1, with D tentatively TRBD1 (6 bases). Germline V gene sequence: CDR1 MDHEN, CDR2 SYDVKM. Deletions cut 6 bases from V and 4 bases from J, with 9 bases between. This CDR3 is 12 amino acids long.